One and the same sample provided the 21 T cell receptor beta chains below, sequenced in a study of shared clonotypes between healthy human individuals. The method was immunoSEQ multiplex PCR; TCRdb's version includes in-frame clones alone and lacks a portion of them. The sample gives 2 million to 2.5 million clones, more than 80% of which show up once; about 0.37% is in the top ten. Sequencing was performed on naive CD4+ T cells from PBMCs. Sample subset: CD45RA+ positively selected. The receptors were gathered from a man between 18 and 29 years old in good health. Some clones in this sample may be carry-over from other donors' samples.

The chain combines TRBV7-2 with TRBJ1-5; 7 nucleotides line up with TRBD1. This CDR3 has 15 amino acids. V lost 5 bases and J lost 10; bases outside the gene matches: 14. The germline CDR1 and CDR2 sequences are SGHTA and FQGNSA. CDR3 residues: CASSPLLDRAVPQHF. In DNA, the CDR3 is TGTGCCAGCAGCCCCCTTCTCGACAGGGCGGTTCCCCAGCATTTT.

Comments on this clone: Additional DNA sequences in this sample encode the identical CDR3. The chain links TRBV5-1 to TRBJ1-5; no definite D call. CDR3 length: 13 residues. V was pared by 0 bases and J by 5 bases, with 6 bases between. CDR1 is SGHRS, CDR2 YFSETQ, per germline. The CDR3 reads CASSLAPDQPQHF. For the CDR3, the DNA is TGCGCCAGCAGCTTGGCACCTGATCAGCCCCAGCATTTT.

The chain has TRBV5-1 and TRBJ2-1; 8 positions match TRBD1. The V and J ends lost 5 bases and 1 base, in that order; junction bases with no gene match: 8. The CDR3 runs to 16 residues. The germline CDR1 and CDR2 sequences are SGHRS and YFSETQ. The CDR3: CASRRQGSRSYNEQFF. DNA for the CDR3: TGCGCCAGCAGAAGACAGGGGTCACGGTCCTACAATGAGCAGTTCTTC.

This clone appeared a few times. The chain carries TRBV28 and TRBJ2-2, with unresolved D. This CDR3 is 13 amino acids long. Germline V gives CDR1 MDHEN, CDR2 SYDVKM. Trimming stripped 4 bases from V and 6 bases from J, with 9 bases between. The CDR3 DNA is TGTGCCAGCAGTTCTTGGTTCCCCGGGGAGCTGTTTTTT. It specifies CASSSWFPGELFF.

CDR3 sequence reads: CASSLADSLAGGEQFF. The CDR3 nucleotides read TGCGCCAGCAGCTTGGCCGACAGCTTAGCGGGAGGGGAGCAGTTCTTC. This rearrangement joins TRBV5-1 to TRBJ2-1, with 11 bases aligning to TRBD2. Trimming cost V 0 bases and J 10 bases; bases outside gene matches: 9. This CDR3 has 16 amino acids. The V gene's germline CDR1 is SGHRS and CDR2 YFSETQ.

This chain joins TRBV15 and TRBJ2-3; weak D call: TRBD1 (6 bases). Germline CDR1 reads LNHNV; CDR2 reads YYDKDF (reference sequence). This CDR3 is built from 14 residues. V lost 1 base and J lost 4, with 9 bases in between. The CDR3 sequence is CATSRGQDSDTQYF. For the CDR3, the DNA is TGTGCCACCAGCAGAGGACAGGACTCAGATACGCAGTATTTT.

This chain links TRBV25-1 with TRBJ2-5; 11 nucleotides align to TRBD2. Germline values: CDR1 MGHDK, CDR2 SYGVNS. Trimming at V came to 8 bases and at J to 2 bases, leaving 7 bases not matched to a gene. This CDR3 is 15 amino acids long. CDR3 amino acids: CASWGLADSQETQYF. In nucleotides, the CDR3 is TGTGCCAGCTGGGGACTAGCGGACTCTCAAGAGACCCAGTACTTC.

In nucleotides, the CDR3 is TGTGCCAGCAGACTACCCACCAGAACCTACGAGCAGTACTTC. Amino acids: CASRLPTRTYEQYF. The chain recombines TRBV2 with TRBJ2-7; D is unclear. V lost 6 bases to trimming and J lost 2 bases, with 14 bases between them. The CDR3 has 14 residues. Germline assignment: CDR1 SNHLY and CDR2 FYNNEI.

The rearrangement links TRBV13 to TRBJ2-3, with TRBD2 matching over 7 bases. The CDR3 has 15 residues. Trimming took 5 bases from V and 4 from J; bases not matched to a gene: 9. Germline CDR1 PRHDT, CDR2 FYEKMQ (reference sequence). This CDR3 reads CASSPLREKADTQYF. The CDR3 DNA follows: TGTGCCAGCAGCCCTCTGCGGGAGAAAGCAGATACGCAGTATTTT.

This clone was observed a handful of times. The rearrangement joins TRBV30 to TRBJ1-1; a possible D gene is TRBD1 (6 bases). CDR1 is GTSNPN and CDR2 is SVGIG in the germline V gene (reference sequence). V lost 3 bases to trimming and J lost 5 bases, with 19 bases between them. The CDR3 covers 15 residues. This chain's CDR3 is CAWSSMGQGRTEAFF. For the CDR3, the DNA is TGTGCCTGGAGCTCGATGGGACAAGGAAGGACTGAAGCTTTCTTT.

The V gene is TRBV6-5, the J gene TRBJ2-7; no firm D call. The CDR3 is made up of 15 amino acids. Germline lookup yields CDR1 MNHEY and CDR2 SVGAGI. V was clipped by 4 bases and J by 5 bases, with 18 bases between them. CDR3 bases: TGTGCCAGCAGTTTGTCCGGGCCGCGAGTCGACGAGCAGTACTTC. Translation gives CASSLSGPRVDEQYF.

The chain recombines TRBV29-1 with TRBJ1-3, with D hard to call. The length of the CDR3 is 15 residues. The germline V and J ends were trimmed by 4 bases and 0 bases, with 13 bases remaining between them. Germline CDR1 reads SQVTM; CDR2 reads ANQGSEA. CDR3 nucleotides: TGCAGCGTTGCGGGCACCGGTGGCTCTGGAAACACCATATATTTT. Residues: CSVAGTGGSGNTIYF.

Here the CDR3 DNA reads TGCGCCAGCAGTCACCGGACAGGGACTAATGAAAAACTGTTTTTT. It specifies CASSHRTGTNEKLFF. This chain joins TRBV23-1 and TRBJ1-4, with 8 bases aligning to TRBD1. TRBV23-1 is an open reading frame whose function is uncertain. The trim removed 3 bases at V and 2 bases at J, leaving 2 bases unmatched. This CDR3 contains 15 residues.

The chain employs TRBV5-6 and TRBJ1-2; D is unresolved. V gave up 4 bases and J gave up 5 bases, with 12 bases separating them. The CDR3 has 13 residues. The germline V gene encodes CDR1 SGHDT and CDR2 YYEEEE. The CDR3 DNA is TGTGCCAGCAGCCACCGCCGCCTATATGGCTACACCTTC. As protein: CASSHRRLYGYTF.

The V gene is TRBV9, the J gene TRBJ2-1; D gene ambiguous. Germline CDR1 SGDLS, CDR2 YYNGEE. Trimming removed 2 bases from V and 2 bases from J, with 8 bases in between. The CDR3 has 14 residues. DNA of the CDR3: TGTGCCAGCAGCGTCGGAATAACCTACAATGAGCAGTTCTTC. Protein: CASSVGITYNEQFF. The whole variable domain, remainder taken from reference TRBV9 and TRBJ2-1, is DSGVTQTPKHLITATGQRVTLRCSPRSGDLSVYWYQQSLDQGLQFLIQYYNGEERAKGNILERFSAQQFPDLHSELNLSSLELGDSALYFCASSVGITYNEQFFGPGTRLTVL.

About this clone: Different DNA sequences within this sample yield the same CDR3. The rearrangement uses TRBV5-4 and TRBJ2-3; D gene uncertain. V gave up 4 bases and J gave up 4 bases, with 7 bases separating them. The germline V gene encodes CDR1 SGHNT and CDR2 YYREEE (reference sequence). The CDR3 runs 12 residues. The CDR3 reads CASSPGPDTQYF. CDR3 bases: TGTGCCAGCAGCCCCGGCCCAGATACGCAGTATTTT.

V is TRBV7-6 and J is TRBJ2-2; a weak D match, TRBD2 (6 bases). This CDR3 spans 17 amino acids. CDR1 is SGHVS and CDR2 is FNYEAQ in the germline V gene. Trimming took 8 bases from V and 2 from J, leaving 21 bases between them. This CDR3 is CASQITGRGINTGELFF. The CDR3, as DNA: TGTGCCAGCCAAATAACGGGCCGGGGGATTAACACCGGGGAGCTGTTTTTT. Using reference TRBV7-6 and TRBJ2-2 for the parts outside the CDR3, the full variable domain is GAGVSQSPRYKVTKRGQDVALRCDPISGHVSLYWYRQALGQGPEFLTYFNYEAQQDKSGLPNDRFSAERPEGSISTLTIQRTEQRDSAMYRCASQITGRGINTGELFFGEGSRLTVL.

This clone has more than one count but fewer than ten. The V and J genes are TRBV29-1 and TRBJ1-5, with 11 positions matching TRBD1. Trimming at V came to 7 bases and at J to 6 bases, leaving 5 bases not matched to a gene. The CDR3 covers 13 residues. Germline values: CDR1 SQVTM, CDR2 ANQGSEA. This CDR3 is CSATGTGGQPQHF. The DNA of the CDR3 is TGCAGCGCTACCGGGACAGGGGGTCAGCCCCAGCATTTT.

The rearrangement links TRBV28 to TRBJ1-1, with D unresolved. The length of the CDR3 is 11 residues. Per germline, CDR1 MDHEN and CDR2 SYDVKM. V was trimmed by 6 bases and J by 5 bases, leaving 7 bases between them. The CDR3 region has the DNA TGTGCCAGCAGGATACTGACTGAAGCTTTCTTT. Protein product: CASRILTEAFF.

The genes are TRBV7-6 and TRBJ1-3; perhaps TRBD1 as D (6 bases). Between the trimmed V and J ends, which lost 0 bases and 2 bases, there was a span of 11 bases. CDR3 size: 16 residues. CDR1 and CDR2 (germline): SGHVS, FNYEAQ. The CDR3 loop reads CASSLAVTGTGNTIYF. The CDR3 coding sequence is TGTGCCAGCAGCTTAGCGGTGACAGGTACTGGAAACACCATATATTTT. The full variable domain, in which reference TRBV7-6 and TRBJ1-3 provide the parts outside the CDR3, is GAGVSQSPRYKVTKRGQDVALRCDPISGHVSLYWYRQALGQGPEFLTYFNYEAQQDKSGLPNDRFSAERPEGSISTLTIQRTEQRDSAMYRCASSLAVTGTGNTIYFGEGSWLTVV.

The rearrangement uses TRBV9 and TRBJ2-2, with 7 bases that match TRBD1. With 4 bases clipped from V and 5 bases from J, the junction kept 11 bases outside the gene matches. Germline V gene sequence: CDR1 SGDLS, CDR2 YYNGEE. This CDR3 has 16 amino acids. The CDR3 loop is CASSLTDRVETGELFF. DNA for the CDR3: TGTGCCAGCAGCCTAACCGACAGGGTAGAGACCGGGGAGCTGTTTTTT.